The 32 T cell receptor beta chains in this list originate from one sample, sequenced in a study of human T cells and chemical hapten exposure. Time point defined: patch test 2, 6 weeks after DPC sensitization. The treatment here: therapeutic diphenylcyclopropenone sensitization with weekly scalp DPC. In TCRdb, the RACE reads were re-called with MiXCR into one record per CDR3 protein. This sample has some 150,000 distinct CDR3 sequences; approximately 10% occur once, and the top ten carry about 1.3%. The source material was whole blood, sampled in connection with sensitization to the hapten diphenylcyclopropenone (DPC). Receptor source: a woman in her forties or fifties with alopecia areata. Some clones in this sample may be carry-over from other donors' samples.

This clonotype showed up just a few times. The genes are TRBV5-1 and TRBJ2-1, with TRBD2 matching 11 bases. The length of the CDR3 is 16 residues. CDR1 and CDR2 (germline): SGHRS, YFSETQ. V lost 3 bases to trimming and J lost 9 bases; unmatched junction nucleotides: 11. CDR3 in amino acids: CASSSGVSGRGVEQFF. In DNA, the CDR3 is TGCGCCAGCAGCTCTGGCGTTAGCGGGAGGGGTGTTGAGCAGTTCTTC.

This chain joins TRBV5-1 and TRBJ2-2; D possibly corresponds to TRBD2 (6 bases). In germline, CDR1 is SGHRS, CDR2 YFSETQ. V lost 2 bases and J 3 bases, leaving 11 bases between the germline ends. The CDR3 contains 15 residues. The CDR3 DNA sequence: TGCGCCAGCAGCTTCGGGGGTGGGGACACCGGGGAGCTGTTTTTT. It specifies CASSFGGGDTGELFF.

This clonotype was observed a handful of times. The chain couples TRBV18 to TRBJ2-7; D unresolved. This CDR3 contains 12 residues. From germline, CDR1 is KGHSH and CDR2 LQKENI. V was trimmed by 3 bases and J by 4 bases, leaving 7 bases between them. The CDR3 sequence is CASSPEQYEQYF. CDR3 nucleotides: TGTGCCAGCTCACCGGAGCAGTACGAGCAGTACTTC.

The chain employs TRBV2 and TRBJ2-7; the D call may be TRBD1 or TRBD2 (5 bases each). The V and J ends lost 5 bases and 9 bases respectively, with 20 bases between them. The CDR3 sequence is 14 residues long. Germline CDR1 reads SNHLY; CDR2 reads FYNNEI. Here the CDR3 reads CASSSGTPSLSQYF. As DNA, the CDR3 is TGTGCCAGCAGTTCCGGGACCCCTTCACTTTCGCAGTACTTC.

The sample holds a few counts of this clonotype. This chain joins TRBV29-1 and TRBJ2-1; 7 bases are shared with TRBD2. The CDR3 runs to 16 residues. V shed 6 bases, J shed 0 bases, and the junction held 11 bases outside the gene matches. CDR1 is SQVTM and CDR2 is ANQGSEA in the germline V gene. The CDR3 sequence is CSVAGAGKSSYNEQFF. Written as DNA, the CDR3 is TGCAGCGTCGCTGGAGCGGGGAAGAGCTCCTACAATGAGCAGTTCTTC.

This clonotype was counted a few times. V is TRBV20-1 and J is TRBJ2-1, with D tentatively TRBD2 (7 bases). Germline V gene data show CDR1 as DFQATT and CDR2 as SNEGSKA (reference sequence). CDR3 length equals 16 residues. The germline V and J ends were trimmed by 1 base and 7 bases, with 20 bases remaining between them. The CDR3 coding sequence is TGCAGTGCTAGAGTAGGAGGGGGAGGGCCCTTAAATGAGCAGTTCTTC. This gives the protein CSARVGGGGPLNEQFF.

This clonotype was detected many times. The chain has TRBV5-1 and TRBJ2-3; tentatively, D is TRBD2 (5 bases). V was clipped by 0 bases and J by 0 bases, with 11 bases between them. Germline V CDR1 and CDR2: SGHRS, YFSETQ. CDR3 length: 16 amino acids. DNA for the CDR3: TGCGCCAGCAGCTTGGGGTTTGGACTTAGCACAGATACGCAGTATTTT. It specifies CASSLGFGLSTDTQYF.

This clonotype was counted ten times or more. The chain uses TRBV11-2 and TRBJ2-2, with D maybe TRBD2 (6 bases). Germline V CDR1 and CDR2: SGHAT, FQNNGV. With 5 bases removed from V and 7 bases from J, the gap between germline ends came to 14 bases. The length of the CDR3 is 14 residues. The CDR3, as DNA: TGTGCCAGCAGCCCGGGAGTAACTTACGGGGAGCTGTTTTTT. This sequence encodes CASSPGVTYGELFF.

This chain connects TRBV27 to TRBJ2-1, with D tentatively TRBD1 or TRBD2 (5 bases each). Trimming took off 4 bases at V and 8 bases at J, with 15 bases between the two ends. The CDR3 spans 14 residues. In germline, CDR1 is MNHEY, CDR2 SMNVEV (reference sequence). The CDR3 region is CASSWGTTKHEQFF. CDR3 nucleotides: TGTGCCAGCAGTTGGGGGACGACGAAGCATGAGCAGTTCTTC.

This clonotype was observed a handful of times. V gene TRBV24-1 combines with J gene TRBJ2-1; 9 bases are a match to TRBD2. The J segment lost 8 bases and the V segment lost 7 bases, leaving 14 bases of the junction unmatched. CDR1 and CDR2 from the germline V gene are KGHDR and SFDVKD. The CDR3 runs 16 residues. This CDR3 reads CATSAGGLAGADEQFF. In DNA, the CDR3 is TGTGCCACCAGCGCCGGGGGGTTAGCGGGAGCTGATGAGCAGTTCTTC.

This clonotype was counted a single time. The V gene is TRBV12-3 or TRBV12-4, the J gene TRBJ1-2; D perhaps matches TRBD1 (5 bases). CDR3 length equals 14 residues. The germline V and J ends were trimmed by 5 bases and 4 bases, with 14 bases remaining between them. This CDR3 reads CASSPEGGTYGYTF. The CDR3 coding sequence is TGTGCCAGCAGTCCGGAGGGCGGGACCTATGGCTACACCTTC.

The chain uses TRBV5-1 and TRBJ2-3; 11 bases align to TRBD2. Germline lookup yields CDR1 SGHRS and CDR2 YFSETQ. The J segment lost 0 bases and the V segment lost 2 bases, leaving 5 bases of the junction unmatched. The CDR3 sequence is 17 residues long. The CDR3 DNA sequence: TGCGCCAGCAGCTTTGGACTAGCGGGTTTCAGCACAGATACGCAGTATTTT. Amino acid sequence: CASSFGLAGFSTDTQYF. Complete variable domain (other parts from reference TRBV5-1 and TRBJ2-3): KAGVTQTPRYLIKTRGQQVTLSCSPISGHRSVSWYQQTPGQGLQFLFEYFSETQRNKGNFPGRFSGRQFSNSRSEMNVSTLELGDSALYLCASSFGLAGFSTDTQYFGPGTRLTVL.

The J gene is TRBJ1-1, the V gene TRBV10-3; possible D gene TRBD1, 5 bases. Germline V CDR1 and CDR2: ENHRY, SYGVKD. The CDR3 length is 13 residues. Trimming cost V 7 bases and J 5 bases, with 14 bases left between them. Written as DNA, the CDR3 is TGTGCCATCACCTTAGGGGAGGGGACTGAAGCTTTCTTT. Encoded protein: CAITLGEGTEAFF.

The chain has TRBV29-1 and TRBJ2-6; D is unresolved. The V end was cut by 7 bases, the J end by 2 bases, with 9 bases between. The CDR3 runs to 13 residues. The V gene's germline CDR1 is SQVTM and CDR2 ANQGSEA. The CDR3 region is CSAYLTGANVLTF. DNA for the CDR3: TGCAGCGCGTACCTAACTGGGGCCAACGTCCTGACTTTC.

The table lists this clonotype with a few counts. The chain has TRBV27 and TRBJ2-4; a possible D gene is TRBD1 (6 bases). The germline V gene has CDR1 MNHEY and CDR2 SMNVEV (reference sequence). The CDR3 spans 17 residues. With 4 bases removed from V and 4 bases from J, the gap between germline ends came to 20 bases. For the CDR3, the DNA is TGTGCCAGCAGTTCCCTCTCTTCCCTGGGGGCAAAAAACATTCAGTACTTC. This codes for CASSSLSSLGAKNIQYF.

This clonotype was recorded at least ten times. The rearrangement links TRBV7-2 to TRBJ2-7; D is possibly TRBD1 (5 bases). The CDR3 loop spans 11 amino acids. CDR1 is SGHTA and CDR2 is FQGNSA in the germline V gene. V lost 5 bases, J lost 4 bases, and 6 bases lay in between. The CDR3, as DNA: TGTGCCAGCAGCAGGGGTTACGAGCAGTACTTC. Its protein is CASSRGYEQYF.

This clonotype appeared a few times. The rearrangement joins TRBV20-1 to TRBJ1-5, with D possibly TRBD1 on 5 matching bases. Germline V gene lookup returns CDR1 DFQATT and CDR2 SNEGSKA (reference sequence). CDR3 size: 14 residues. V was clipped by 3 bases and J by 5 bases, with 14 bases between them. The CDR3 region has the DNA TGCAGTGCTAGGGTTCCTAGGGGACATCAGCCCCAGCATTTT. As protein: CSARVPRGHQPQHF.

This clonotype appeared a few times. The chain is built from TRBV20-1 and TRBJ1-3; no reliable D call. Germline V CDR1 and CDR2: DFQATT, SNEGSKA (reference sequence). The CDR3 runs to 14 residues. The V end lost 1 base, the J end lost 7 bases, and 14 bases lay between the germline ends. The CDR3 sequence: CSARVGREVNTIYF. Here the CDR3 DNA reads TGCAGTGCTAGAGTCGGGCGGGAGGTCAACACCATATATTTT.

This clonotype was detected a few times. The chain links TRBV5-1 to TRBJ2-3, with 8 bases identical to TRBD2. The V gene end was trimmed by 0 bases and the J gene end by 4 bases; junction bases not matched to a gene: 4. The V gene's germline CDR1 is SGHRS and CDR2 YFSETQ. The CDR3 has 15 residues. The CDR3 DNA sequence: TGCGCCAGCAGCTTGGTGGCGGGAGGACCAGATACGCAGTATTTT. This sequence encodes CASSLVAGGPDTQYF.

This clonotype was observed at least ten times. The gene calls are TRBV4-3 and TRBJ2-7, with D perhaps matching TRBD2 (6 bases). Germline values: CDR1 LGHNA, CDR2 YSLEER. The CDR3 is 14 residues long. V was trimmed by 1 base and J by 3 bases, leaving 10 bases between them. This CDR3 reads CASSQGPGVYEQYF. The CDR3 DNA follows: TGCGCCAGCAGCCAAGGCCCGGGGGTCTACGAGCAGTACTTC.

This clonotype was observed at least ten times. CDR3 DNA sequence: TGTGCCAGCAGCTTGGGAGCAAATACTCGCACAGATACGCAGTATTTT. It yields the protein CASSLGANTRTDTQYF. This chain uses TRBV5-5 with TRBJ2-3; D not resolved. Germline loops: CDR1 SGHKS, CDR2 YYEKEE (reference sequence). The CDR3 spans 16 residues. V was cut by 0 bases and J by 1 base, with 12 bases left in between.

In its sample, this clonotype was seen many times. This chain connects TRBV7-8 to TRBJ2-3; 7 nucleotides match TRBD2. Trimming removed 8 bases from V and 3 bases from J; junction bases left unmatched: 14. Germline V gene data show CDR1 as SGHVS and CDR2 as FQNEAQ. The CDR3 extends over 16 amino acids. CDR3 sequence: CASEPRSAGPTDTQYF. CDR3 bases: TGTGCCAGCGAGCCTCGATCAGCGGGACCGACAGATACGCAGTATTTT.

In this sample, this clonotype turned up a few times. V usage is TRBV20-1 and J usage is TRBJ2-2; no clear D. Germline V gene lookup returns CDR1 DFQATT and CDR2 SNEGSKA (reference sequence). The germline V and J ends were trimmed by 0 bases and 0 bases, with 11 bases remaining between them. This CDR3 contains 16 residues. This chain's CDR3 is CSAREVERANTGELFF. The CDR3 coding sequence is TGCAGTGCTAGAGAGGTCGAGCGCGCGAACACCGGGGAGCTGTTTTTT.

The chain employs TRBV7-9 and TRBJ2-7; D not resolved. From germline, CDR1 is SEHNR and CDR2 FQNEAQ (reference sequence). This CDR3 is 14 amino acids long. V was trimmed by 2 bases and J by 3 bases, leaving 11 bases between them. The CDR3 reads CASSLKDGGYEQYF. The CDR3, as DNA: TGTGCCAGCAGCTTAAAGGACGGTGGCTACGAGCAGTACTTC. Using reference TRBV7-9 and TRBJ2-7 for the parts outside the CDR3, the full variable domain is DTGVSQNPRHKITKRGQNVTFRCDPISEHNRLYWYRQTLGQGPEFLTYFQNEAQLEKSRLLSDRFSAERPKGSFSTLEIQRTEQGDSAMYLCASSLKDGGYEQYFGPGTRLTVT.

The chain joins TRBV20-1 to TRBJ1-5, with 8 bases aligning to TRBD1. V trimming: 5 bases; J trimming: 0 bases; junction bases outside the gene matches: 6. This CDR3 region has 15 residues. Germline values: CDR1 DFQATT, CDR2 SNEGSKA (reference sequence). The CDR3 coding sequence is TGCAGTGCTGCAGGGGGCCTCTATAGCAATCAGCCCCAGCATTTT. It codes for CSAAGGLYSNQPQHF.

The chain has TRBV12-3 or TRBV12-4 and TRBJ1-5; 7 bases match TRBD1. CDR3 length equals 13 residues. Unmatched junction bases numbered 3, after V lost 6 bases and J lost 4 bases. The CDR3 sequence: CASSTGANQPQHF. In DNA form, the CDR3 reads TGTGCCAGCAGCACAGGGGCTAATCAGCCCCAGCATTTT.

This clonotype was observed a handful of times. This chain links TRBV10-3 with TRBJ1-5; 7 nucleotides agree with TRBD1. The trim removed 6 bases at V and 0 bases at J, leaving 5 bases unmatched. The CDR3 is made up of 15 amino acids. Per germline, CDR1 ENHRY and CDR2 SYGVKD. The CDR3 here is CAIREGAASNQPQHF. CDR3 bases: TGTGCCATCAGAGAGGGGGCAGCTAGCAATCAGCCCCAGCATTTT.

The CDR3 DNA reads as TGTGCCAGCAGCCAAGATCCCCGGGGCGGGGGCTCCTACAATGAGCAGTTCTTC. Protein sequence: CASSQDPRGGGSYNEQFF. The chain is built from TRBV3-1 and TRBJ2-1; TRBD2 matches at 7 bases. The trim removed 0 bases at V and 0 bases at J, leaving 8 bases unmatched. CDR1 and CDR2 from the germline V gene are LGHDT and YNNKEL (reference sequence). CDR3 length: 18 amino acids.

On this clonotype itself: A read error may explain this, as a much larger clone is one base away. It is likely a read error, because the conserved phenylalanine at the end of the CDR3 is missing. This rearrangement joins TRBV28 to TRBJ2-3; D gene unclear. The V end was cut by 3 bases, the J end by 1 base, with 5 bases between. The CDR3 spans 13 residues. Germline loops: CDR1 MDHEN, CDR2 SYDVKM. CDR3 sequence: CASSFVGTDTQYL. DNA for the CDR3: TGTGCCAGCAGTTTTGTGGGCACAGATACGCAGTATCTT.

This clonotype has ten or more counts. The V call is TRBV21-1, the J call TRBJ1-3; the table assigns TRBD1, which was not confirmed against the DNA. TRBV21-1 is described as a pseudogene. CDR3 length: 13 residues. The CDR3 sequence: CASRSGFGNTIYF. In DNA, the CDR3 is TGTGCCAGCAGATCAGGGTTCGGAAACACCATATATTTT.

The V call is TRBV6-5, the J call TRBJ2-2, with 9 bases aligning to TRBD2. The germline V gene encodes CDR1 MNHEY and CDR2 SVGAGI. The V gene end was trimmed by 5 bases and the J gene end by 6 bases; junction bases not matched to a gene: 10. The CDR3 is 16 amino acids. This CDR3 reads CASSQRAGGLAGELFF. In DNA form, the CDR3 reads TGTGCCAGCAGTCAACGGGCGGGAGGGTTGGCCGGGGAGCTGTTTTTT.

The CDR3 coding sequence is TGCGCCAGCGCCAGGGGAAGGTCCGATGGCTACACCTTC. Its protein product is CASARGRSDGYTF. V and J are TRBV5-1 and TRBJ1-2, with D possibly matching TRBD1 (6 bases). Germline CDR1 reads SGHRS; CDR2 reads YFSETQ. Deletions cut 7 bases from V and 6 bases from J, with 16 bases between. This CDR3 region has 13 residues.